The T cell receptor (beta chain) under discussion was sequenced for a study of T-cell reconstitution after alpha-beta-depleted transplantation in children. This clonotype has ten or more counts. Its cognate antigen is unknown. With 5 bases removed from V and 0 bases from J, the gap between germline ends came to 5 bases. The germline CDR1 and CDR2 sequences are SQVTM and ANQGSEA. This CDR3 contains 13 residues. Library preparation (for TCRbeta) was performed with unique molecular identifiers. TCRdb re-called the PCR reads through MiXCR, storing one row per CDR3 protein. The top ten hold around 0.76% of the sample, which has around 670,000 distinct CDR3 sequences, around 13% seen once. Study-wide findings and caveats: The main origin of T-cell counts and diversity one year after transplant was newly produced T cells. Reportedly, roughly two months post-transplant, alpha-beta T cells arose from several hundred expanded graft clones. The origin of high day-60 TCRbeta diversity in some patients lay in surviving recipient T cells and thymic progenitors.

The sample was PBMCs, taken before TCRalphabeta/CD19-depleted stem cell transplant. This receptor was taken from a girl aged 2 to 10 with congenital amegakaryocytic thrombocytopenia, due to receive a stem cell transplant. V and J are TRBV29-1 and TRBJ2-6; unclear D gene. DNA for the CDR3: TGCAGCGTTCAGGTCTCTGGGGCCAACGTCCTGACTTTC. Its translation is CSVQVSGANVLTF.